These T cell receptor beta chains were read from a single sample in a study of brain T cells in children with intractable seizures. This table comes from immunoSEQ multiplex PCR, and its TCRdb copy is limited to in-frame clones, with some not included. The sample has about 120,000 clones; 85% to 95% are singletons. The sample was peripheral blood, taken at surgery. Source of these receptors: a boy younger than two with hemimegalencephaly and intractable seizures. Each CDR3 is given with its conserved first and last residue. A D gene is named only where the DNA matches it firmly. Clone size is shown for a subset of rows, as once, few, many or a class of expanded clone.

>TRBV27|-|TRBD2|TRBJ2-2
TGTGCCAGCAAAAGGTTCGGGAGGGCTTGGACCGGGGAGCTGTTTTTT
CASKRFGRAWTGELFF
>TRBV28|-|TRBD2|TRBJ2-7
TGTGCCAGCAGTGCGAGGACTAGCGGGAGCTCCTACGAGCAGTACTTC
CASSARTSGSSYEQYF
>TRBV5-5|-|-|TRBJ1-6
TGTGCCAGCAGCTTTGGGCAGGTTAATTCACCCCTCCACTTT
CASSFGQVNSPLHF
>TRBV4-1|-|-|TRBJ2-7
TGCGCCAGCGGGACCGGGGCGGACGAGCAGTACTTC
CASGTGADEQYF
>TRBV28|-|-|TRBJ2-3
TGTGCCAGCAGTTTGACTAGTTTGCCAGATACGCAGTATTTT
CASSLTSLPDTQYF
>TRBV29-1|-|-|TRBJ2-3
TGCAGCGTAGAAGTCCCTCTGGCGGGACGAACAGATACGCAGTATTTT
CSVEVPLAGRTDTQYF
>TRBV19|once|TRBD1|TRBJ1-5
TGTGCCAGTAGCGCAAGGGGACAGGGGCTCGGCAATCAGCCCCAGCATTTT
CASSARGQGLGNQPQHF
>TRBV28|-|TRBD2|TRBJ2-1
TGTGCCAGCAGCCCCACTAGCGGCTCCTACAATGAGCAGTTCTTC
CASSPTSGSYNEQFF
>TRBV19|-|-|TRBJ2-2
TGTGCCAGTAAACAGCCATCCATCAACACCGGGGAGCTGTTTTTT
CASKQPSINTGELFF
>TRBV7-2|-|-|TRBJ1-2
TGTGCCAGCAGCTTAGCGTCGGGAGCGGCTAACTATGGCTACACCTTC
CASSLASGAANYGYTF
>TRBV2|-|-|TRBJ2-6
TGTGCCACCCGAGAGGAGGGCTCCGGGGCCAACGTCCTGACTTTC
CATREEGSGANVLTF
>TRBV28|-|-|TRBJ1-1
TGTGCCAGCAGACCTCAGGGGATGAACACTGAAGCTTTCTTT
CASRPQGMNTEAFF
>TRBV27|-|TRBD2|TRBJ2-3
TGTGCCAGCAGTTTAGGACTAGGACCCAGAGATACGCAGTATTTT
CASSLGLGPRDTQYF
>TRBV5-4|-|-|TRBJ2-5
TGTGCCAGCAGCAACGGACAGCAAGAGACCCAGTACTTC
CASSNGQQETQYF
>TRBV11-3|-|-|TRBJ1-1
TGTGCCAGCAGCCAAGGGCCTGGGGGCGGCACTGAAGCTTTCTTT
CASSQGPGGGTEAFF
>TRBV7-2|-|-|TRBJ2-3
TGTGCCAGCAGCTTATGGGGGACACATAGCACAGATACGCAGTATTTT
CASSLWGTHSTDTQYF
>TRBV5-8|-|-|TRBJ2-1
TGTGCCAGCAGCTTGGGGTGGGGGGACTCCTACAATGAGCAGTTCTTC
CASSLGWGDSYNEQFF
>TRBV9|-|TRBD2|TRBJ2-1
TGTGCCAGCAGCGTCCAGACTAGCGTGGCTACCAATGAGCAGTTCTTC
CASSVQTSVATNEQFF
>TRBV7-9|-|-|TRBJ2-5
TGTGCCAGCAGCTTAGTAGGGGTGGGCCAAGAGACCCAGTACTTC
CASSLVGVGQETQYF
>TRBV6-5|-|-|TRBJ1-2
TGTGCCAGCAGTTCACCGGACAGAGCGTATGGCTACACCTTC
CASSSPDRAYGYTF
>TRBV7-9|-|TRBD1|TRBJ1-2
TGTGCCAGCAGCTCACTCGGACAGGGGTATGGCTACACCTTC
CASSSLGQGYGYTF
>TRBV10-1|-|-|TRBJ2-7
TGCGCCAGCAGTGATGGCCCTATAAGCTCCTACGAGCAGTACTTC
CASSDGPISSYEQYF
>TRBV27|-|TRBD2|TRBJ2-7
TGTGCCAGCAGTTCGGGAGGGGGCTACGAGCAGTACTTC
CASSSGGGYEQYF
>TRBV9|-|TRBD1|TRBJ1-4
TGTGCCAGCAGCGTAGGTCCTAGGACAGGGGGTGAAAAACTGTTTTTT
CASSVGPRTGGEKLFF
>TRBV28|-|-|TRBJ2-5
TGTGCCAGCAGCCGGGGCCAAGAGACCCAGTACTTC
CASSRGQETQYF
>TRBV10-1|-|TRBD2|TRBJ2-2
TGCGCCAGCAGTGAGATGGGGACTAGCGGGAGGAGGAACACCGGGGAGCTGTTTTTT
CASSEMGTSGRRNTGELFF
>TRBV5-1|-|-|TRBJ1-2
TGCGCCAGCAGCCCTACCTTAGGGGGACGCGGCTACACCTTC
CASSPTLGGRGYTF
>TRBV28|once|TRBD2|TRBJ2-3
TGTGCCAGCAGTTTCACTAGCGGGAGCCCAGATACGCAGTATTTT
CASSFTSGSPDTQYF
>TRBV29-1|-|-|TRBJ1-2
TGCAGCGTCGCACAAAACCGGGCGGGGTTGGGCCATGGCTACACCTTC
CSVAQNRAGLGHGYTF
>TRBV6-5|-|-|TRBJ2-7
TGTGCCAGCACCCAGGGGGGCGAGCAGTACTTC
CASTQGGEQYF
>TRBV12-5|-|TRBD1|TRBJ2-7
TGTGCTAGTGGTTTGGTACTTGGGACAGGGAAGCACGAGCAGTACTTC
CASGLVLGTGKHEQYF
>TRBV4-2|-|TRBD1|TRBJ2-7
TGTGCCAGCAGCCTCGACAGGGGTTTTAGCTACGAGCAGTACTTC
CASSLDRGFSYEQYF
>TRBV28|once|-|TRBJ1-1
TGTGCCTGCCAGCAGTGGGAGACTGTAGGGCGGGTAGACACTGAAGCTTTCTTT
CACQQWETVGRVDTEAFF
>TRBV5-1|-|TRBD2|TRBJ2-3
TGCGCCAGCAGCCCGATGCCACTAGCGGGAGTCACAGATACGCAGTATTTT
CASSPMPLAGVTDTQYF
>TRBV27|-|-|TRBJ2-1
TGTGCCAGCAGTCTCTCACTAGGCTCCTACAATGAGCAGTTCTTC
CASSLSLGSYNEQFF
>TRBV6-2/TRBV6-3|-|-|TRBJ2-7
TGTGCCAGCAGTTACTCCTCCTACGAGCAGTACTTC
CASSYSSYEQYF
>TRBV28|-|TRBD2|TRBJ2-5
TGTGCCAGCAGTTTACTAGTGGCGGGAGCAGAGACCCAGTACTTC
CASSLLVAGAETQYF
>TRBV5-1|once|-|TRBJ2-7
TGCGCCAGCAGGCAACGGGACGGTTTACCCCCCGAGCAGTACTTC
CASRQRDGLPPEQYF
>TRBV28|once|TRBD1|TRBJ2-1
TGTGCCAGCAGTTCCCGGACAGGGGGCGACGCCCAGTTCTTC
CASSSRTGGDAQFF
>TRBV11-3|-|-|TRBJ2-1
TGTGCCAGCAGCTTAGGCTCCGGGGTTAGCGGTACCTACAATGAGCAGTTCTTC
CASSLGSGVSGTYNEQFF
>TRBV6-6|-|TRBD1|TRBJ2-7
TGTGCCAGCAACAGGGGGCGTGACGAGCAGTACTTC
CASNRGRDEQYF
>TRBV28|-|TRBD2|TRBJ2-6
TGTGCCACCTCGGGGGAGGGATGGACCGGGGCCAACGTCCTGACTTTC
CATSGEGWTGANVLTF
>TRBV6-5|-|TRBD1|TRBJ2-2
TGTGCCAGCAGCCGGGACAGGGGGGGCACCGGGGAGCTGTTTTTT
CASSRDRGGTGELFF
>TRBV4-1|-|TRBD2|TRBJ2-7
TGCGCCAGCAGCCAAGATCGTGTAGGGAGACTAGCGGTCTACGAGCAGTACTTC
CASSQDRVGRLAVYEQYF
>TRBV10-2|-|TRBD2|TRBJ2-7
TGCGCCAGCAGTACCCGGGGGGGAGCCTACGAGCAGTACTTC
CASSTRGGAYEQYF